The TCR beta chain under discussion was sequenced for a study of blood T cell repertoires in COVID-19 (dated by TCRdb to about 2020). Notes on the research overall: Samples covering the acute and convalescent phases of COVID-19 were provided by collaborators in the United States, Italy and Spain. A de-identified subject ID, COVID-19 status, age in years and sex were almost always included in the sample metadata. The repertoires were released in a freely available public database intended as a resource for research on the immune response to SARS-CoV-2. Subjects who had been exposed to COVID-19, were actively infected with it, or had recovered from it provided the deeply sampled blood TCRbeta repertoires that made up the dataset. The samples were drawn from two sources: the first 160 participants of the ongoing ImmuneRACE study, and over 950 subjects contributed by 6 global collaborators. HLA class I and class II types, where available, came from metadata supplied by the sample provider rather than from assay-based typing. The material from the prospective study consisted of cDNA or gDNA derived from T cells, B-cell-depleted T cells, or PBMCs.

This clone was counted a few times. It has no known antigen specificity. Base qualities are not provided; no much larger clone lies one nucleotide away. The immunoSEQ Assay, a bias-controlled multiplex PCR, was used to amplify TCRbeta CDR3 regions from genomic DNA. Per the source publication's procedure: Nucleated cell counts per sample were estimated from amplification of reference gene primers within the assay. Sequence reads were collapsed and filtered to measure the absolute abundance of every unique TCRbeta CDR3 rearrangement. For each sample, productive Simpson clonality was calculated as the square root of Simpson's diversity index across productive rearrangements. Drawn from immuneACCESS, this table holds only the in-frame rearrangements with V and J called that TCRdb kept. Clones are partly lost; checked studies trace under half to an unresolved V gene and leave the rest unexplained. For V, J and clone size, that table is used; D and trimming come from the DNA. The sample table contains around 100,000 clones; only one count was recorded for approximately 80% of them. Under 0.85% of the sample is taken by the ten largest.

Reading from cysteine to phenylalanine, the CDR3 counts 15 amino acids. Only the CDR3 DNA is retained, 45 bases long and in frame from the first base. Ends trimmed: V by 5 bases, J by 5 bases; bases unmatched to a gene: 8. CDR1 and CDR2 are drawn from the germline V gene: SGHVS, FQNEAQ. The investigation overall reported the following: The quantity of clinical and demographic metadata differed by source and by participant and was supplied without curation.

Each collaborating institution followed its own protocols to collect whole blood in K2EDTA tubes. For TCRbeta analysis, collaborator samples were shipped as frozen whole blood, as isolated PBMCs, or as DNA extracted from either sample type. This TCR derives from a woman aged 70-85 years with acute or convalescent COVID-19. The specimen was peripheral blood. Recombination joined TRBV7-8 with TRBJ2-2; TRBD2 fits 7 bases in the junction. The nucleotide sequence is given as TGTGCCAGCAGCACCCCTAGCGGACCGACCGGGGAGCTGTTTTTT. Its amino acids are CASSTPSGPTGELFF.